This T cell receptor beta chain was identified in a study of OX40 agonist ivuxolimab in advanced cancers. Study details: Patients were roughly 87% male with ages roughly 20 to 80, mean approximately 62.

General study results and limits: CD8+ T cells showed, on average, more clonal expansion than CD4+ cells.

Regarding this clone: Its antigen is undetermined.

The method was immunoSEQ multiplex PCR; TCRdb's version includes in-frame clones alone and lacks a portion of them. This table holds 95,000 to 100,000 clones, roughly 80% found once. The sample in question was CD4+ or CD8+ T cells sorted from blood, obtained in a trial of the OX40 agonist ivuxolimab. The receptor was isolated from an adult with an advanced solid tumor such as melanoma, head and neck, liver or kidney cancer.

Written as DNA, the CDR3 is TGTGCCAGCAGCTTAGGTGGGGCCGGGATTGTACGGGAGACCCAGTACTTC. It encodes CASSLGGAGIVRETQYF. The chain employs TRBV7-2 and TRBJ2-5; D is tentatively TRBD1 or TRBD2 (5 bases each). The CDR3 length is 17 residues. Trimming cost V 1 base and J 5 bases, with 20 bases left between them. The germline gives CDR1 SGHTA, CDR2 FQGNSA.